A selection of T cell receptor beta chains follows, all from one sample in a study of human thymus T cells. The repertoire was sequenced with immunoSEQ multiplex PCR; TCRdb's copy has only in-frame clones and lacks some. This table has about 46,000 clones, around 93% appearing once. The sequenced material came from blood. Receptor source: a girl in the first two years of life with a congenital heart defect but otherwise immunologically healthy. Both conserved end residues are part of each CDR3. A D gene is named only where the DNA matches it firmly. Size is stated for part of the rows, as once, few or many counts, or as a class when the clone is expanded.

J | D | V | size | DNA | CDR3
TRBJ2-4 | NA | TRBV4-2 | NA | TGTGCCAGCAGCCCCGACGAGGGGGCCAAAAACATTCAGTACTTC | CASSPDEGAKNIQYF
TRBJ1-4 | TRBD1 | TRBV28 | NA | TGTGCCAGCAGTTTATGGAGAGGGACAGTTGCAACTAATGAAAAACTGTTTTTT | CASSLWRGTVATNEKLFF
TRBJ2-2 | NA | TRBV5-1 | NA | TGCGCCAGCAGCTTGGCGAGCCCGAACACCGGGGAGCTGTTTTTT | CASSLASPNTGELFF
TRBJ2-7 | NA | TRBV5-6 | NA | TGTGCCAGCAGCTTGGGTTTAGGGCACTACGAGCAGTACTTC | CASSLGLGHYEQYF
TRBJ1-5 | NA | TRBV21-1 | NA | TGTGCCAGCAGCAAGGAGGGGGTTATTAGCAATCAGCCCCAGCATTTT | CASSKEGVISNQPQHF
TRBJ1-3 | NA | TRBV5-6 | NA | TGTGCCAGCAGCCCCAACTGGGGAAACACCATATATTTT | CASSPNWGNTIYF
TRBJ1-1 | TRBD1 | TRBV29-1 | NA | TGCAGCGTTGGGTCGGACAGGGATAACACTGAAGCTTTCTTT | CSVGSDRDNTEAFF
TRBJ2-2 | NA | TRBV10-3 | NA | TGTGCCATCAGTGAGTCTCACCCCGGGGAGCTGTTTTTT | CAISESHPGELFF
TRBJ2-1 | TRBD2 | TRBV4-3 | NA | TGCGCCAGCAGCGGGCTAGCGGGGGACAATGAGCAGTTCTTC | CASSGLAGDNEQFF
TRBJ1-2 | NA | TRBV30 | once | TGTGCCTGGAGTGTAGTCGACAAGTCCTATGGCTACACCTTC | CAWSVVDKSYGYTF
TRBJ2-7 | NA | TRBV18 | NA | TGTGCCAGCTCACCAAGGCATACAGGGTCCTACGAGCAGTACTTC | CASSPRHTGSYEQYF
TRBJ1-3 | NA | TRBV18 | NA | TGTGCCACTAAGGAGGCGAGCTCTGGAAACACCATATATTTT | CATKEASSGNTIYF
TRBJ2-3 | NA | TRBV6-1 | NA | TGTGCCAGCAGTGAGATTCGGCTAGGAAAGTATTTT | CASSEIRLGKYF
TRBJ1-2 | NA | TRBV15 | NA | TGTGCCACCAGCAGAACGGGAAGTCCCTCCTATGGCTACACCTTC | CATSRTGSPSYGYTF
TRBJ2-6 | NA | TRBV5-1 | NA | TGCGCCAGCATCCCGGGATTCTCTGGGGCCAACGTCCTGACTTTC | CASIPGFSGANVLTF
TRBJ2-7 | NA | TRBV21-1 | NA | TGTGCCAGCAGCCCTCGGACAGGGAGGGAACTAGCGGGAGCTCGGGAGCAGTACTTC | CASSPRTGRELAGAREQYF
TRBJ2-1 | NA | TRBV30 | NA | TGTGCCTGGAGTGATTCGGGAGAGCAGTTCTTC | CAWSDSGEQFF
TRBJ2-3 | TRBD2 | TRBV4-3 | NA | TGCGCCAGCAGCCAAGATGAGCGGGAGAGCGATACGCAGTATTTT | CASSQDERESDTQYF
TRBJ2-1 | TRBD1 | TRBV19 | NA | TGTGCCAGTAGTATCCGGGACAGGGGCCTTAGAACAAGCAATGAGCAGTTCTTC | CASSIRDRGLRTSNEQFF
TRBJ2-1 | NA | TRBV5-1 | NA | TGCGCCAGCAGCTTGGCGTCCGGGAGTGGGTACAATGAGCAGTTCTTC | CASSLASGSGYNEQFF
TRBJ2-5 | NA | TRBV4-1 | NA | TGCGCCAGCAGCCAACGGGAGCAGTTTGGGACCCAGTACTTC | CASSQREQFGTQYF
TRBJ2-7 | TRBD2 | TRBV11-2 | NA | TGTGCCAGCAGCGGGCTATGGGGAGGGGAGAGCTCCTACGAGCAGTACTTC | CASSGLWGGESSYEQYF
TRBJ1-4 | NA | TRBV5-1 | NA | TGCGCCAGCAGCTTGGATTGGCTGCTTAATGAAAAACTGTTTTTT | CASSLDWLLNEKLFF
TRBJ1-1 | TRBD1 | TRBV11-2 | NA | TGTGCCAGCAACCAAATCAGGGGGTTGAACACTGAAGCTTTCTTT | CASNQIRGLNTEAFF
TRBJ2-3 | NA | TRBV29-1 | NA | TGCAGCGTTAGGGGGGGGGCAGATACGCAGTATTTT | CSVRGGADTQYF
TRBJ1-5 | NA | TRBV28 | NA | TGTGCCAGCAGTTTTCTATATCAGCCCCAGCATTTT | CASSFLYQPQHF
TRBJ2-5 | TRBD2 | TRBV25-1 | NA | TGTGCCAGCAGTGACGACGGGAGGTTTGAGACCCAGTACTTC | CASSDDGRFETQYF
TRBJ1-2 | NA | TRBV5-1 | NA | TGCGCCAGCAGCTTGGGAACAGTCGCTAACTATGGCTACACCTTC | CASSLGTVANYGYTF
TRBJ1-1 | NA | TRBV5-4 | NA | TGTGCCAGCAGCGGGGACATTAGCACTGAAGCTTTCTTT | CASSGDISTEAFF
TRBJ2-7 | NA | TRBV9 | once | TGTGCCAGCGGGCGGAGTTGGGACAACCAGGCCTACGAGCAGTACTTC | CASGRSWDNQAYEQYF
TRBJ2-7 | NA | TRBV7-6 | NA | TGTGCCAGCAGCTTAGCAACGACGGGCTACGAGCAGTACTTC | CASSLATTGYEQYF
TRBJ2-7 | TRBD2 | TRBV7-6 | NA | TGTGCCAGCAGCTCCGAACTAGCGGGAGGGCCCTACGAGCAGTACTTC | CASSSELAGGPYEQYF
TRBJ2-7 | TRBD2 | TRBV5-1 | NA | TGCGCCAGCAGCTCGAGGCCCAGCGGGAAGGGGTCCTACGAGCAGTACTTC | CASSSRPSGKGSYEQYF
TRBJ2-1 | TRBD1 | TRBV7-9 | NA | TGTGCCAGCAGCTTACCAGGGGGTTATGAGCAGTTCTTC | CASSLPGGYEQFF
TRBJ1-2 | NA | TRBV2 | once | TGTGCCAGCAGTGAGGCGGGCTTTAACTATGGCTACACCTTC | CASSEAGFNYGYTF
TRBJ2-7 | NA | TRBV5-1 | NA | TGCGCCAGCAGCTTGAACTCCTACGAGCAGTACTTC | CASSLNSYEQYF
TRBJ2-6 | TRBD2 | TRBV7-9 | NA | TGTGCCACCCCAAGCGGACTAGCGGGGAAAGGGGCCAACGTCCTGACTTTC | CATPSGLAGKGANVLTF
TRBJ1-4 | TRBD1 | TRBV5-4 | NA | TGTGCCAGCAGCAGGGGGCAGGTTAATGAAAAACTGTTTTTT | CASSRGQVNEKLFF
TRBJ2-1 | TRBD2 | TRBV5-1 | NA | TGCGCCAGCAGCTTACTGACTAGCGGAAGCTCCTACAATGAGCAGTTCTTC | CASSLLTSGSSYNEQFF
TRBJ1-2 | NA | TRBV4-1 | NA | TGCGCCAGCAGCCAAGGGAGGGGGGACACCTTC | CASSQGRGDTF
TRBJ2-1 | NA | TRBV5-4 | NA | TGTGCCAGCAGCTTCCGGGACCTCTATTTAGCCCCTTACAATGAGCAGTTCTTC | CASSFRDLYLAPYNEQFF
TRBJ2-3 | NA | TRBV27 | NA | TGTGCCAGCAGTTTATTAGGGGGTAGGACAGATACGCAGTATTTT | CASSLLGGRTDTQYF
TRBJ2-1 | NA | TRBV4-2 | NA | TGTGCCAGCAGCCAAGAGCCGGCTAGCCACCCGGGCAATGAGCAGTTCTTC | CASSQEPASHPGNEQFF
TRBJ2-2 | NA | TRBV5-6 | NA | TGTGCCAGCAGCCCCGTCGCGGACAGATACACCGGGGAGCTGTTTTTT | CASSPVADRYTGELFF
TRBJ2-7 | NA | TRBV6-1 | NA | TGTGCCAGCAGCATTAGCGGAGCCCCCTCCTACGAGCAGTACTTC | CASSISGAPSYEQYF
TRBJ2-5 | NA | TRBV7-9 | NA | TGTGCCAGCAGCTTACTTGAAGGGACCCAGTACTTC | CASSLLEGTQYF
TRBJ2-7 | NA | TRBV7-9 | NA | TGTGCCAGCAGCCCAAAGGGGAGGCCCTTCGACGAGCAGTACTTC | CASSPKGRPFDEQYF
TRBJ2-1 | NA | TRBV28 | NA | TGTGCCAGCAGTCCCCCGGGCAGGGTAGGTGAGCAGTTCTTC | CASSPPGRVGEQFF
TRBJ2-7 | TRBD2 | TRBV7-2 | NA | TGTGCCAGCAGCTATCTCCGGACTAGCTTCTACGAGCAGTACTTC | CASSYLRTSFYEQYF
TRBJ1-2 | TRBD1 | TRBV29-1 | NA | TGCAGCGTTCGCCACCGGACAGGGAGGGTTTATGGCTACACCTTC | CSVRHRTGRVYGYTF
TRBJ2-7 | NA | TRBV4-3 | NA | TGCGCCAGCAGCCAAGATGTCGGCGGTCTCTACGAGCAGTACTTC | CASSQDVGGLYEQYF
TRBJ2-5 | NA | TRBV6-1 | NA | TGTGCCAGCAGTGCCGGGAAGACCCAGTACTTC | CASSAGKTQYF
TRBJ1-5 | NA | TRBV5-1 | NA | TGCGCCAGCCTGGGCCAACAGGGCGCGGGCAATCAGCCCCAGCATTTT | CASLGQQGAGNQPQHF
TRBJ2-1 | TRBD2 | TRBV23-1 | NA | TGCGCCAGCAGTCGGGGCTTAGCGGGAGGGCTCATCTCGAGCTCCTACAATGAGCAGTTCTTC | CASSRGLAGGLISSSYNEQFF
TRBJ2-2 | NA | TRBV7-6 | NA | TGTGCCAGCAGCTCCTCGAGACAGGCACTCACCGGGGAGCTGTTTTTT | CASSSSRQALTGELFF
TRBJ2-7 | TRBD2 | TRBV7-8 | NA | TGTGCCAGCAGCTCGGGACTAGCGGGAGTCTCCTACGAGCAGTACTTC | CASSSGLAGVSYEQYF
TRBJ2-7 | NA | TRBV4-1 | NA | TGCGCCAGCAGCCAAGATCCGACCTACGAGCAGTACTTC | CASSQDPTYEQYF